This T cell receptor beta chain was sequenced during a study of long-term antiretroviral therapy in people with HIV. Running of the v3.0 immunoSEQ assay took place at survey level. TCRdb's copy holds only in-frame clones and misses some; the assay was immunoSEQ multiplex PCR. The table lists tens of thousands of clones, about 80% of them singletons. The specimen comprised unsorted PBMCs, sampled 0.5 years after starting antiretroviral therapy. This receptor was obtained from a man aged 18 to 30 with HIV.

The CDR3 loop is CASASPTGAFF. The CDR3, as DNA: TGTGCCAGCGCCTCCCCTACGGGAGCTTTCTTT. The chain uses TRBV27 and TRBJ1-1; D is unclear. Germline assignment: CDR1 MNHEY and CDR2 SMNVEV (reference sequence). There are 11 residues in the CDR3. With 8 bases removed from V and 10 bases from J, the gap between germline ends came to 14 bases.